This section outlines one T cell receptor beta chain sequence together with its context. The target antigen is unknown. The time point was: neoterminal ileum biopsy at postoperative endoscopy, about 6 months after surgery. Using immunoSEQ multiplex PCR, the repertoire was profiled, and TCRdb retains in-frame clones only, with some absent. The sample has around 7,000 clones, over 60% seen once; the top ten hold around 9%. These data belong to a study of T cell repertoires in ileal Crohn's disease. At the level of the study: Patients had a median approximately 7.5-year disease duration, and roughly 32% were active smokers. Biopsies of the neoterminal ileum at postoperative colonoscopy form M6 samples. Operated complications were stricturing disease (roughly 60%) and penetrating disease (about 40%). Study-wide findings and caveats: Mucosal expansions were suggested to be mainly CD8 T cells.

This TCR was sampled from an adult with Crohn's disease. The material sequenced was ileal tissue.

CDR3 bases: TGTGCCATCAGAGCGAGCAGCTCCTATAATTCACCCCTCCACTTT. This gives the protein CAIRASSSYNSPLHF. V usage is TRBV10-3 and J usage is TRBJ1-6; D is unclear. This CDR3 region has 15 residues. Germline V gene lookup returns CDR1 ENHRY and CDR2 SYGVKD. With 6 bases removed from V and 0 bases from J, the gap between germline ends came to 9 bases.